This record covers a single T cell receptor (beta chain). This clonotype came up a few times. Its binding antigen is unknown. Base qualities were left out, and no much larger clone turns up one base away. Including cysteine and phenylalanine, the CDR3 has 15 amino acids. Of all the DNA, just the CDR3 is kept, 45 bases in frame from base 1. The trim is 4 bases for V and 4 bases for J, with a gap of 13 bases between the germline ends. The germline V gene gives CDR1 as MGHRA and CDR2 as YSYEKL. This sample is drawn from a study of T-cell memory formation after mild COVID-19 listed by TCRdb under 2021. Regarding the complete study: Most TCR sequence clusters were specific to one of the two donors. The cohort was made up of two young adult volunteers, one female and one male, who were previously healthy. T-cell clones expanding and contracting after mild COVID-19 in a couple of donors were tracked by longitudinal TCRalpha and TCRbeta repertoire sequencing. Results the study describes overall, beyond this receptor: Clones that contracted from day 15 to 85 showed balanced CD4/CD8 phenotypes, whereas a second wave of clones that expanded from day 15 to 37 leaned towards CD4+. Some responding clones were detected in pre-infection memory, which suggested that pre-existing cross-reactive memory T cells had joined the SARS-CoV-2 response. The study included only a couple of mild cases, and larger cohorts that include severe cases with pre-infection samples were judged to be necessary. Contracting CD4+ clones were found mainly in CM and EM memory subsets, while CD8+ clones were enriched in EMRA. The second-wave clones that peaked on day 37 were not confirmed to be SARS-CoV-2 specific.

The instrument was an Illumina NovaSeq 6000. Using 5'RACE with constant-segment primers, TCRalpha and TCRbeta cDNA libraries were constructed, with sample barcodes and unique molecular identifiers added in the process. Trizol reagent was used to extract RNA from every sample. Library amplification was performed in two PCR steps, and a second sample barcode and Illumina TruSeq adapters were introduced in the second step. Sequencing of libraries was performed on an Illumina NovaSeq with 2 x 150 bp paired-end reads. As for the original processing: With migec v1.2.7, reads were demultiplexed and then collapsed into UMI-guided consensus sequences. With mixcr v2.1.11, UMI consensuses were aligned to TRA and TRB V and J templates and assembled into clonotypes. Expanded or contracted clonotypes were those called significant by both edgeR and NoisET, with noise models trained on biological replicates. For edgeR calls, a false discovery rate-adjusted p below 0.01 and a log2 fold-change threshold of 1 were applied. PCA with hierarchical clustering of max-normalized trajectories of the 1000 most abundant clonotypes was used as exploratory dynamics analysis. Each responding clone was given a CD4 or CD8 phenotype based on the CD4+ and CD8+ repertoires, which had been sequenced separately. In-frame beta chains were kept once TCRdb had trimmed the public reads at Q25 with fastp and called clones with MiXCR. Under each unique CDR3 protein, matching rows form one entry showing the most common genes and DNA. Here the V and J calls rest on TCRdb's processing, not on the authors' analysis. The sample table lists about 130,000 distinct CDR3 sequences, about a sixth of them with a count of one. The top ten clonotypes cover approximately 4.7% of the sample.

Ficoll-Paque density gradient centrifugation was used to isolate PBMCs. This TCR was sampled from a man younger than 35 who had mild COVID-19 (a few samples of this study predate the infection). The sample titles of this study are shuffled in the database, so cell type and time point are left out; the donor was told from shared clones. The chain links TRBV4-1 with TRBJ1-4; the D gene lacks a confident call. Sequencing was performed on PBMCs or a T cell subset sorted from them (not recorded which). Read as DNA, the sequence is TGCGCCAGCAGCCCCCCAAACGGGCTTAATGAAAAACTGTTTTTT. This gives the protein CASSPPNGLNEKLFF.